The next 9 T cell receptor beta chains were all read from a single sample in a study of blood T cell repertoires in COVID-19. Measured with immunoSEQ multiplex PCR; TCRdb has only the in-frame clones, and not every one. The sample comprises fewer than 350,000 clones, 90% of which are singletons, and about 1.7% rests with the top ten. Sequencing was done on a sample of PBMCs or T cells enriched from blood (not recorded which). The receptors were gathered from a young woman with acute COVID-19.

The V gene is TRBV19, the J gene TRBJ2-7; the match to TRBD1 covers 7 bases. This CDR3 has 18 residues. Germline lookup yields CDR1 LNHDA and CDR2 SQIVND (reference sequence). V dropped 0 bases and J dropped 1; count of bases not matched to a gene: 12. For the CDR3, the DNA is TGTGCCAGTAGTATAGATCCGAGAGACAGGGAAACTTCCTACGAGCAGTACTTC. It yields the protein CASSIDPRDRETSYEQYF.

This rearrangement joins TRBV5-1 to TRBJ2-3; 9 bases are shared with TRBD1. This CDR3 comprises 15 residues. CDR1 and CDR2 from the germline V gene are SGHRS and YFSETQ. The ends lost 4 bases at V and 3 bases at J; junction bases unmatched: 6. CDR3 protein: CASSARQGVTDTQYF. CDR3 sequence (DNA): TGCGCCAGCAGCGCTAGACAGGGGGTTACAGATACGCAGTATTTT.

The V gene is TRBV18, the J gene TRBJ2-2; TRBD2 agrees at 12 bases. J gave up 3 bases and V 3 bases, and 11 bases lay outside the gene matches. Germline V gives CDR1 KGHSH, CDR2 LQKENI. This CDR3 has 19 amino acids. The chain's CDR3 is CASSPTGLAGPRDTGELFF. The DNA of the CDR3 is TGTGCCAGCTCACCGACTGGACTAGCGGGACCGAGGGACACCGGGGAGCTGTTTTTT. Variable domain in full (rest from reference TRBV18 and TRBJ2-2): NAGVMQNPRHLVRRRGQEARLRCSPMKGHSHVYWYRQLPEEGLKFMVYLQKENIIDESGMPKERFSAEFPKEGPSILRIQQVVRGDSAAYFCASSPTGLAGPRDTGELFFGEGSRLTVL.

V gene TRBV15 combines with J gene TRBJ2-2; D is perhaps TRBD1 (5 bases). Trimming removed 1 base at V and 1 base at J, with 10 bases between. Per the germline V gene, CDR1 is LNHNV and CDR2 is YYDKDF (reference sequence). The CDR3 runs 16 residues. This CDR3 is CATSRVGQGNTGELFF. DNA of the CDR3: TGTGCCACCAGCAGAGTAGGGCAGGGGAACACCGGGGAGCTGTTTTTT.

This clone has a single count. The chain joins TRBV27 to TRBJ1-2, with TRBD1 matching 8 bases. Per germline, CDR1 MNHEY and CDR2 SMNVEV (reference sequence). The J segment lost 10 bases and the V segment lost 6 bases, leaving 7 bases of the junction unmatched. This CDR3 region has 12 residues. The CDR3 DNA follows: TGTGCCAGCAGCCGCGACAGGGGAGACTACACCTTC. Protein sequence: CASSRDRGDYTF.

The rearrangement links TRBV5-6 to TRBJ1-6; D not resolved. CDR3 length: 16 amino acids. V was clipped by 4 bases and J by 7 bases, with 18 bases between them. Germline CDR1 is SGHDT and CDR2 is YYEEEE. CDR3 bases: TGTGCCAGCAGCGGGTTTAGACAACGGCCCAATTCACCCCTCCACTTT. Protein sequence: CASSGFRQRPNSPLHF.

The V and J genes are TRBV29-1 and TRBJ2-7, with D uncertain. This CDR3 region has 12 residues. Germline V CDR1 and CDR2: SQVTM, ANQGSEA. Trimming shortened V by 4 bases and J by 2 bases, and 9 bases separated the two germline ends. The CDR3 region has the DNA TGCAGCGTTGCGGCGGATACCTACGAGCAGTACTTC. This codes for CSVAADTYEQYF.

V usage is TRBV10-2 and J usage is TRBJ2-1, with 9 bases matching TRBD1. This CDR3 region has 14 residues. The V segment lost 9 bases and the J segment 6 bases; nucleotides outside the gene matches: 9. Germline V gene sequence: CDR1 WSHSY, CDR2 SAAADI. In DNA form, the CDR3 reads TGCGCCAGTAAAACAGGGGGCAGTCCCAATGAGCAGTTCTTC. It specifies CASKTGGSPNEQFF.

The chain combines TRBV3-1 (or the pseudogene TRBV3-2) with TRBJ1-1; D possibly corresponds to TRBD1 (6 bases). This CDR3 spans 16 amino acids. V was cut by 0 bases and J by 0 bases, with 11 bases left in between. Per the germline V gene, CDR1 is LGHDT and CDR2 is YNNKEL (reference sequence). The CDR3 DNA reads TGTGCCAGCAGCCAAGACAGGGGTAGAATGAACACTGAAGCTTTCTTT. Translation gives CASSQDRGRMNTEAFF.